Included here is one T cell receptor beta chain sequence, with context. It was with random hexamers that about 0.45 to 1 ug RNA was reverse transcribed. TCRdb processed the immunoSEQ multiplex PCR reads anew with MiXCR; each CDR3 protein has one entry. The sample lists some 150,000 distinct CDR3 sequences, 95% occurring once. The germline gives CDR1 DFQATT, CDR2 SNEGSKA (reference sequence). This CDR3 region has 14 residues. V was clipped by 5 bases and J by 5 bases; unmatched bases: 9. This sample is drawn from a study of CD8 T cells in Susac syndrome. This TCR was recovered from a human donor with Susac syndrome. The chain combines TRBV20-1 with TRBJ2-5; 9 nucleotides align to TRBD2. Sequences were obtained from CD4+ T cells from PBMCs. The CDR3, as DNA: TGCAGTGCTCTAAGCGGGAGCGGGGGGGAGACCCAGTACTTC. Encoded protein: CSALSGSGGETQYF.